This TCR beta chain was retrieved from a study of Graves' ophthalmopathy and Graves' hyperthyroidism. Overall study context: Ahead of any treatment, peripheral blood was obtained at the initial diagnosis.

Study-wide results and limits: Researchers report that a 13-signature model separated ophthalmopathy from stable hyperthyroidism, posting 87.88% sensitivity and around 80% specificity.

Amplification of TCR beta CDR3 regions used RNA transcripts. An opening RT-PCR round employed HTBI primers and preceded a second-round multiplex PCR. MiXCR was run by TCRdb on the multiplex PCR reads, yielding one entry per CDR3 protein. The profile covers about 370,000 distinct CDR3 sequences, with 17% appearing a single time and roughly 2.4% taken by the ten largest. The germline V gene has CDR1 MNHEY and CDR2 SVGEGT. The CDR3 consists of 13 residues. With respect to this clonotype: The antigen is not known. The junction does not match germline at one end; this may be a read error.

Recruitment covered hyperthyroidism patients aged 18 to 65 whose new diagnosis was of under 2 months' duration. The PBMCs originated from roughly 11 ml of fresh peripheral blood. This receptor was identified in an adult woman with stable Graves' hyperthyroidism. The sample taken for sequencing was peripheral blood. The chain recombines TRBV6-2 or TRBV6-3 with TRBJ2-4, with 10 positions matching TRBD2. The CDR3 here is CASGIAGGVEKFF. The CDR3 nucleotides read TGTGCCAGCGGAATAGCGGGAGGAGTTGAGAAGTTCTTC.